This T cell receptor beta chain is from a study of blood T cells in healthy people across ages. V dropped 0 bases and J dropped 1 base, with 9 bases sitting between them. This CDR3 contains 14 residues. The germline V gene has CDR1 DFQATT and CDR2 SNEGSKA (reference sequence). Primers used in a second PCR of about 7 to 11 cycles were a sample-barcoded 5' primer and a J-beta primer mix. TCRdb passed the 5' RACE reads through MiXCR, listing each CDR3 protein once. In the table there are more than 650,000 distinct CDR3 sequences, 25% to 30% of which are singletons. These data were also reused for a study on T cells of mothers and their children. That study reports: Each child gave approximately 2.8 million TCR beta CDR3 reads (each mother, over 8.5 million). Related mother and child pairs showed slightly greater overlap (not significant) than unrelated pairs did.

Sequenced input: blood. This sequence originates from a boy between 10 and 17 years old in good health. The rearrangement links TRBV20-1 to TRBJ2-5, with D unresolved. The CDR3 loop is CSARDWVGQETQYF. Written as DNA, the CDR3 is TGCAGTGCTAGAGATTGGGTCGGCCAAGAGACCCAGTACTTC.